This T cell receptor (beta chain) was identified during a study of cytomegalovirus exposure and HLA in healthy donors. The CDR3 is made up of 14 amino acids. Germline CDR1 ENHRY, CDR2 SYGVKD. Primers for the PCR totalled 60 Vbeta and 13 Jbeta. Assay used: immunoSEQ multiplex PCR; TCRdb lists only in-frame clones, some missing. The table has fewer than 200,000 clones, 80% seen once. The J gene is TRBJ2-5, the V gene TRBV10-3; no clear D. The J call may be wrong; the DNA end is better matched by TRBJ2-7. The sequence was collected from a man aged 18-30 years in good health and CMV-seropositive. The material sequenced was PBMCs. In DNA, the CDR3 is TGTGCCATCAGTGAGTCGGGCAGCTCCTACGAGCAGTACTTC. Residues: CAISESGSSYEQYF.